These 13 T cell receptor beta chains were sequenced from one sample in a study of blood T cell repertoires in COVID-19. Assay used: immunoSEQ multiplex PCR; TCRdb lists only in-frame clones, some missing. The sample contains 270,000 or so clones, under 95% of which appear only once. Sequenced sample: PBMCs or T cells enriched from blood (not recorded which). Receptors were obtained from a man aged 35 to 55 who had been exposed to COVID-19.

CDR3 DNA: TGTGCCAGCAGTTTGAGGCTAGCTGTAAACACCGGGGAGCTGTTTTTT. As protein: CASSLRLAVNTGELFF. The rearrangement uses TRBV28 and TRBJ2-2; D is possibly TRBD2 (5 bases). Looked up from germline, CDR1 is MDHEN and CDR2 is SYDVKM. This CDR3 is built from 16 residues. The germline V and J ends were trimmed by 3 bases and 2 bases, with 13 bases remaining between them. The full variable domain, its missing parts supplied by reference TRBV28 and TRBJ2-2, is DVKVTQSSRYLVKRTGEKVFLECVQDMDHENMFWYRQDPGLGLRLIYFSYDVKMKEKGDIPEGYSVSREKKERFSLILESASTNQTSMYLCASSLRLAVNTGELFFGEGSRLTVL.

V usage is TRBV9 and J usage is TRBJ2-1; 7 nucleotides agree with TRBD2. The germline CDR1 and CDR2 sequences are SGDLS and YYNGEE. The CDR3 runs 14 residues. The V segment lost 2 bases and the J segment 8 bases; nucleotides outside the gene matches: 7. The CDR3 DNA sequence: TGTGCCAGCAGCGTCCTAGCGGAGGGCGATGAGCAGTTCTTC. Protein product: CASSVLAEGDEQFF.

This clone was seen just once. The chain combines TRBV25-1 with TRBJ2-7, with TRBD1 matching over 9 bases. J lost 2 bases, V lost 3 bases, and 8 bases had no gene match. The CDR3 loop spans 16 amino acids. Per the germline V gene, CDR1 is MGHDK and CDR2 is SYGVNS. This chain's CDR3 is CASSDFRDRAPYEQYF. The CDR3 coding sequence is TGTGCCAGCAGTGATTTTAGGGACAGGGCACCCTACGAGCAGTACTTC.

The J gene is TRBJ1-4, the V gene TRBV12-5; 7 bases line up with TRBD1. Germline V gene lookup returns CDR1 LGHNT and CDR2 FRNRAP. CDR3 size: 14 residues. The J segment lost 8 bases and the V segment lost 7 bases, leaving 10 bases of the junction unmatched. The CDR3 DNA reads TGTGCTAGTGCCAGGACAGGTCCCGTAGAAAAACTGTTTTTT. This gives the protein CASARTGPVEKLFF.

The chain links TRBV7-3 to TRBJ1-2, with D maybe TRBD1 (5 bases). Trimming pared 5 bases from V and 8 bases from J, leaving 18 bases between. Germline lookup yields CDR1 SGHTA and CDR2 FQGTGA. This CDR3 is built from 14 residues. DNA for the CDR3: TGTGCCAGCAGCCGCCTTCCGGGGGATAACGGCTACACCTTC. As protein: CASSRLPGDNGYTF. Full variable domain (outside the CDR3, taken from reference TRBV7-3 and TRBJ1-2): GAGVSQTPSNKVTEKGKYVELRCDPISGHTALYWYRQSLGQGPEFLIYFQGTGAADDSGLPNDRFFAVRPEGSVSTLKIQRTERGDSAVYLCASSRLPGDNGYTFGSGTRLTVV.

The chain has TRBV4-2 and TRBJ2-7; 8 bases line up with TRBD2. V gave up 1 base and J gave up 7 bases; unmatched junction bases: 9. Germline CDR1 reads LGHNA; CDR2 reads YNFKEQ. This CDR3 is 15 amino acids long. The CDR3 sequence: CASSQGTGGPWEQYF. The CDR3 nucleotides are TGTGCCAGCAGCCAAGGAACGGGAGGGCCTTGGGAGCAGTACTTC.

The chain carries TRBV27 and TRBJ1-2, with D possibly being TRBD1 (5 bases). This CDR3 has 13 amino acids. Trimming cost V 6 bases and J 2 bases, with 10 bases left between them. The germline V gene encodes CDR1 MNHEY and CDR2 SMNVEV (reference sequence). CDR3: CASRGGMNYGYTF. The CDR3 DNA reads TGTGCCAGCAGGGGGGGAATGAACTATGGCTACACCTTC.

This clone was observed once. The genes are TRBV30 and TRBJ1-5; no firm D call. V lost 5 bases and J lost 6, with 20 bases in between. The CDR3 has 15 amino acids. The germline CDR1 and CDR2 sequences are GTSNPN and SVGIG (reference sequence). The CDR3 DNA is TGTGCCTGGTCCCACCAGGAGGTCCGGGGTCAGCCCCAGCATTTT. This gives the protein CAWSHQEVRGQPQHF.

The chain employs TRBV21-1 and TRBJ2-1; the table names TRBD1, a call not compared with the DNA. TRBV21-1 is flagged as a pseudogene. The CDR3 contains 14 residues. The DNA of the CDR3 is TGTGCCAGCAGCACCGCAGGCTCCTACAATGAGCAGTTCTTC. Translated: CASSTAGSYNEQFF.

J is TRBJ2-1 and V is TRBV11-2; 10 nucleotides align to TRBD2. Per germline, CDR1 SGHAT and CDR2 FQNNGV. The V gene end was trimmed by 5 bases and the J gene end by 3 bases; junction bases not matched to a gene: 13. This CDR3 comprises 18 residues. The CDR3 DNA reads TGTGCCAGCAGCCCTGGGGGGGTAGCGGGAGGCCACTACAATGAGCAGTTCTTC. Its translation is CASSPGGVAGGHYNEQFF. Filled out from reference TRBV11-2 and TRBJ2-1, the complete variable domain reads EAGVAQSPRYKIIEKRQSVAFWCNPISGHATLYWYQQILGQGPKLLIQFQNNGVVDDSQLPKDRFSAERLKGVDSTLKIQPAKLEDSAVYLCASSPGGVAGGHYNEQFFGPGTRLTVL.

The chain is built from TRBV28 and TRBJ1-1; TRBD1 aligns across 8 bases. V shed 7 bases, J shed 8 bases, and the junction held 15 bases outside the gene matches. The CDR3 spans 15 residues. Germline V gene data show CDR1 as MDHEN and CDR2 as SYDVKM. Here the CDR3 reads CASNIQGATITEAFF. The CDR3 nucleotides read TGTGCCAGCAACATTCAGGGGGCGACGATCACAGAAGCTTTCTTT.

This clone was counted between two and nine times. The V call is TRBV12-3 or TRBV12-4, the J call TRBJ1-2, with a possible D match to TRBD1 (5 bases). Trimming removed 3 bases at V and 6 bases at J, with 11 bases between. The CDR3 spans 13 residues. For the CDR3, the DNA is TGTGCCAGCAGTTTGAAAGGGGTGCATGGCTACACCTTC. The encoded protein is CASSLKGVHGYTF.

The rearrangement uses TRBV5-1 and TRBJ1-4; tentatively, D is TRBD1 (6 bases). The germline V gene encodes CDR1 SGHRS and CDR2 YFSETQ. The CDR3 covers 14 residues. The V and J ends lost 5 bases and 5 bases respectively, with 13 bases between them. The chain's CDR3 is CASRVGGANEKLFF. In nucleotides, the CDR3 is TGCGCCAGCAGGGTCGGGGGGGCAAATGAAAAACTGTTTTTT.